These T cell receptor beta chains were read from a single sample in a study of blood T cell repertoires in COVID-19. Measured with immunoSEQ multiplex PCR; TCRdb has only the in-frame clones, and not every one. The sample lists some 200,000 clones; around four fifths were seen once. Sequencing was carried out using peripheral blood. The receptors come from a man aged 60-69 years with COVID-19, enrolled during active disease. Both conserved end residues are part of each CDR3. Fields, in order: clone size, V gene, D gene, J gene, CDR3 protein, CDR3 DNA. D genes are given only for firm matches. Size tells how often a clone was seen (once, few, many) or the class of an expanded clone, and some rows leave it out.

abundance: NA; v_gene: TRBV5-1; d_gene: TRBD1; j_gene: TRBJ1-2; CDR3aa: CASSQGTVGYGYTF; CDR3nt: TGCGCCAGCAGCCAAGGGACAGTGGGCTATGGCTACACCTTC
abundance: NA; v_gene: TRBV5-1; d_gene: NA; j_gene: TRBJ1-3; CDR3aa: CASSLDSSGNTIYF; CDR3nt: TGCGCCAGCAGCTTGGACAGCTCTGGAAACACCATATATTTT
abundance: NA; v_gene: TRBV19; d_gene: NA; j_gene: TRBJ1-6; CDR3aa: CASTREAGFWNSPLHF; CDR3nt: TGTGCCAGTACCCGAGAGGCTGGTTTTTGGAATTCACCCCTCCACTTT
abundance: NA; v_gene: TRBV5-1; d_gene: NA; j_gene: TRBJ2-2; CDR3aa: CASSAEWTGELFF; CDR3nt: TGCGCCAGCAGCGCTGAGTGGACCGGGGAGCTGTTTTTT
abundance: once; v_gene: TRBV5-1; d_gene: TRBD1; j_gene: TRBJ2-3; CDR3aa: CASSRGQGATDTQYF; CDR3nt: TGCGCCAGCAGCAGGGGACAGGGGGCCACAGATACGCAGTATTTT
abundance: NA; v_gene: TRBV24-1; d_gene: TRBD1; j_gene: TRBJ2-7; CDR3aa: CATSDNQGVYEQYF; CDR3nt: TGTGCCACCAGTGATAACCAGGGGGTATACGAGCAGTACTTC
abundance: NA; v_gene: TRBV5-1; d_gene: NA; j_gene: TRBJ2-5; CDR3aa: CASSSAGLQETQYF; CDR3nt: TGCGCCAGCAGCTCGGCAGGCTTACAAGAGACCCAGTACTTC
abundance: NA; v_gene: TRBV2; d_gene: NA; j_gene: TRBJ1-5; CDR3aa: CASSQGGNQPQHF; CDR3nt: TGTGCCAGCAGTCAGGGAGGAAATCAGCCCCAGCATTTT
abundance: NA; v_gene: TRBV19; d_gene: NA; j_gene: TRBJ2-7; CDR3aa: CASSPYDSYEQYF; CDR3nt: TGTGCCAGTAGCCCATACGACAGCTACGAGCAGTACTTC
abundance: NA; v_gene: TRBV6-1; d_gene: NA; j_gene: TRBJ1-6; CDR3aa: CASSEDGRHSPLHF; CDR3nt: TGTGCCAGCAGTGAAGACGGGAGGCATTCACCCCTCCACTTT
abundance: once; v_gene: TRBV11-2; d_gene: NA; j_gene: TRBJ1-2; CDR3aa: CASSQTVRGYGYTF; CDR3nt: TGTGCCAGCAGCCAGACAGTTCGTGGCTATGGCTACACCTTC
abundance: few; v_gene: TRBV28; d_gene: NA; j_gene: TRBJ2-1; CDR3aa: CASSSGLSGSYNEQFF; CDR3nt: TGTGCCAGCAGTTCAGGACTCTCCGGCTCCTACAATGAGCAGTTCTTC
abundance: once; v_gene: TRBV4-1; d_gene: TRBD2; j_gene: TRBJ2-5; CDR3aa: CASSQAPRAGGPQETQYF; CDR3nt: TGCGCCAGCAGCCAAGCCCCGCGGGCGGGAGGGCCTCAAGAGACCCAGTACTTC
abundance: NA; v_gene: TRBV19; d_gene: NA; j_gene: TRBJ2-7; CDR3aa: CASSPRRGDEQYF; CDR3nt: TGTGCCAGTAGCCCGAGGCGGGGTGACGAGCAGTACTTC
abundance: NA; v_gene: TRBV30; d_gene: TRBD1; j_gene: TRBJ2-2; CDR3aa: CAWSLTGGVGELFF; CDR3nt: TGTGCCTGGAGTCTGACAGGGGGCGTCGGGGAGCTGTTTTTT
abundance: NA; v_gene: TRBV5-4; d_gene: NA; j_gene: TRBJ2-6; CDR3aa: CASSLGSPSGANVLTF; CDR3nt: TGTGCCAGCAGCTTGGGTAGCCCCTCTGGGGCCAACGTCCTGACTTTC
abundance: few; v_gene: TRBV27; d_gene: NA; j_gene: TRBJ2-7; CDR3aa: CASSPGQSYEQYF; CDR3nt: TGTGCCAGCAGTCCAGGACAGTCTTACGAGCAGTACTTC
abundance: NA; v_gene: TRBV3-1/TRBV3-2; d_gene: NA; j_gene: TRBJ1-1; CDR3aa: CASSPTVGTEAFF; CDR3nt: TGTGCCAGCAGCCCTACAGTCGGCACTGAAGCTTTCTTT
abundance: NA; v_gene: TRBV7-9; d_gene: NA; j_gene: TRBJ1-4; CDR3aa: CATHREVEKLFF; CDR3nt: TGTGCCACCCACCGCGAGGTTGAAAAACTGTTTTTT
abundance: NA; v_gene: TRBV6-5; d_gene: NA; j_gene: TRBJ1-2; CDR3aa: CASEPDYGYTF; CDR3nt: TGTGCCAGCGAACCGGACTATGGCTACACCTTC
abundance: NA; v_gene: TRBV25-1; d_gene: NA; j_gene: TRBJ1-1; CDR3aa: CASSATGGNTEAFF; CDR3nt: TGTGCCAGCAGTGCCACGGGAGGGAACACTGAAGCTTTCTTT
abundance: NA; v_gene: TRBV19; d_gene: TRBD2; j_gene: TRBJ2-5; CDR3aa: CASSIAAGGMETQYF; CDR3nt: TGTGCCAGTAGTATAGCAGCGGGAGGGATGGAGACCCAGTACTTC
abundance: few; v_gene: TRBV20-1; d_gene: NA; j_gene: TRBJ1-1; CDR3aa: CRARGGGEAFF; CDR3nt: TGCAGGGCTAGAGGAGGTGGGGAAGCTTTCTTT
abundance: NA; v_gene: TRBV4-3; d_gene: NA; j_gene: TRBJ1-2; CDR3aa: CASSQQVREAHGYTF; CDR3nt: TGCGCCAGCAGCCAACAGGTCAGGGAGGCACATGGCTACACCTTC
abundance: NA; v_gene: TRBV30; d_gene: NA; j_gene: TRBJ2-2; CDR3aa: CAWVLNTGELFF; CDR3nt: TGTGCCTGGGTCTTGAACACCGGGGAGCTGTTTTTT
abundance: NA; v_gene: TRBV11-2; d_gene: NA; j_gene: TRBJ1-1; CDR3aa: CASSLNRVTEAFF; CDR3nt: TGTGCCAGCAGCTTAAACAGGGTTACTGAAGCTTTCTTT
abundance: once; v_gene: TRBV5-6; d_gene: NA; j_gene: TRBJ2-7; CDR3aa: CASSRLAVYEQYF; CDR3nt: TGTGCCAGCAGCCGCTTAGCCGTCTACGAGCAGTACTTC
abundance: NA; v_gene: TRBV7-6; d_gene: TRBD1; j_gene: TRBJ1-4; CDR3aa: CASSPVRRGRTNEKLFF; CDR3nt: TGTGCCAGCAGCCCGGTGCGCAGGGGGCGTACTAATGAAAAACTGTTTTTT
abundance: NA; v_gene: TRBV7-2; d_gene: NA; j_gene: TRBJ1-1; CDR3aa: CASSLYRNTEAFF; CDR3nt: TGTGCCAGCAGCTTGTACAGGAACACTGAAGCTTTCTTT
abundance: few; v_gene: TRBV25-1; d_gene: TRBD1; j_gene: TRBJ1-2; CDR3aa: CASSASLTGNYGYTF; CDR3nt: TGTGCCAGCAGTGCTTCCTTGACAGGGAACTATGGCTACACCTTC
abundance: NA; v_gene: TRBV29-1; d_gene: NA; j_gene: TRBJ2-1; CDR3aa: CSVPVSNEQFF; CDR3nt: TGCAGCGTTCCGGTGAGCAATGAGCAGTTCTTC
abundance: NA; v_gene: TRBV6-5; d_gene: NA; j_gene: TRBJ1-2; CDR3aa: CASRRYREGYTF; CDR3nt: TGTGCCAGCAGGAGATACAGGGAGGGCTACACCTTC
abundance: NA; v_gene: TRBV6-4; d_gene: NA; j_gene: TRBJ1-1; CDR3aa: CASSDSGSKAEAFF; CDR3nt: TGTGCCAGCAGTGACTCTGGGAGTAAGGCTGAAGCTTTCTTT
abundance: NA; v_gene: TRBV12-3/TRBV12-4; d_gene: NA; j_gene: TRBJ1-3; CDR3aa: CASSLLGNTIYF; CDR3nt: TGTGCCAGCAGTTTGCTAGGAAACACCATATATTTT
abundance: NA; v_gene: TRBV5-1; d_gene: TRBD1; j_gene: TRBJ1-4; CDR3aa: CASVGDDRDSEKLFF; CDR3nt: TGCGCCAGCGTGGGAGATGACAGGGATTCTGAAAAACTGTTTTTT